A selection of T cell receptor beta chains follows, all from one sample in a study of response to subunit inactivated influenza vaccine. TCRdb redid the calling of the RT-PCR reads with MiXCR, one entry per CDR3 protein. The repertoire has around 320,000 distinct CDR3 sequences, roughly 20% of them found once; the top ten carry 10%. Specimen: PBMCs from blood, collected about 20 months after vaccination. The origin of the receptors is a man aged 45 to 70 who received an inactivated influenza vaccine. CDR3s include the opening cysteine and the closing phenylalanine or tryptophan. The D gene is left open where the match is weak. Clone size appears in some rows only: once, few, many, or a class for an expanded clone.

D gene	clone size	V gene	J gene	CDR3 protein	CDR3 DNA
TRBD1	few	TRBV13	TRBJ1-2	CASSLQGAYGTSGGYTF	TGTGCCAGCAGCTTACAGGGGGCCTACGGGACATCGGGCGGCTACACCTTC
-	few	TRBV20-1	TRBJ1-1	CSARPSGRVNTEAFF	TGCAGTGCAAGACCTTCGGGGAGGGTAAACACTGAAGCTTTCTTT
-	-	TRBV18	TRBJ2-7	CASSPAQSYEQYF	TGTGCCAGCTCACCGGCACAGAGCTACGAGCAGTACTTC
TRBD1	-	TRBV10-3	TRBJ1-2	CAISETGQGYGYTF	TGTGCCATCAGTGAGACCGGACAGGGCTATGGCTACACCTTC
-	-	TRBV7-6	TRBJ1-3	CASSLWPKGQGGNTIYF	TGTGCCAGCAGCCTATGGCCTAAGGGGCAAGGTGGAAACACCATATATTTT
-	-	TRBV7-6	TRBJ1-1	CASSLGHLPNTEAFF	TGTGCCAGCAGCTTAGGACACCTTCCGAACACTGAAGCTTTCTTT
-	-	TRBV7-2	TRBJ2-2	CASSLAHPAGELFF	TGTGCCAGCAGCTTAGCGCATCCAGCCGGGGAGCTGTTTTTT
-	-	TRBV3-1	TRBJ2-3	CASSQEPRGGRTQYF	TGTGCCAGCAGCCAAGAACCCCGCGGGGGCAGGACGCAGTATTTT
-	few	TRBV7-9	TRBJ1-4	CASSSNSGTNEKLFF	TGTGCCAGCAGCTCAAACAGCGGGACTAATGAAAAACTGTTTTTT
-	-	TRBV12-3/TRBV12-4	TRBJ1-5	CASSSSGGLRGPQHF	TGTGCCAGCAGTTCCTCGGGGGGCTTGAGGGGGCCCCAGCATTTT
-	few	TRBV20-1	TRBJ1-1	CSASTDWSLNTEAFF	TGCAGTGCTAGTACGGACTGGTCCCTGAACACTGAAGCTTTCTTT
-	-	TRBV5-1	TRBJ1-6	CASSFIRDANSPLHF	TGCGCCAGCAGCTTCATACGGGACGCTAATTCACCCCTCCACTTT
-	few	TRBV5-1	TRBJ1-1	CASSPAAAYTEAFF	TGCGCCAGCAGCCCGGCCGCGGCATACACTGAAGCTTTCTTT
TRBD1	many	TRBV14	TRBJ1-2	CASSQDQGGYGYTF	TGTGCCAGCAGCCAAGATCAGGGGGGATATGGCTACACCTTC
-	-	TRBV20-1	TRBJ2-7	CSARDLRARSSYEQYF	TGCAGTGCTAGAGATCTTCGCGCCCGATCCTCCTACGAGCAGTACTTC
-	-	TRBV4-2	TRBJ2-6	CASSPGHTGANVLTF	TGTGCCAGCAGCCCCGGGCATACTGGGGCCAACGTCCTGACTTTC
-	few	TRBV18	TRBJ1-4	CASSSSNEKLFF	TGTGCCAGCTCATCTAGTAATGAAAAACTGTTTTTT
TRBD2	-	TRBV9	TRBJ2-3	CASSGGRSGGAPDTQYF	TGTGCCAGCAGCGGAGGCCGTAGCGGGGGGGCCCCAGATACGCAGTATTTT
-	-	TRBV5-6	TRBJ1-5	CASSLMGTNQPQHF	TGTGCCAGCAGCTTGATGGGAACCAATCAGCCCCAGCATTTT
-	many	TRBV6-5	TRBJ1-6	CASSYDWKSYNSPLHF	TGTGCCAGCAGTTACGATTGGAAGTCCTATAATTCACCCCTCCACTTT
-	-	TRBV20-1	TRBJ1-6	CSARSGGDYNSPLHF	TGCAGTGCTAGATCGGGAGGAGATTATAATTCACCCCTCCACTTT
-	many	TRBV12-3/TRBV12-4	TRBJ1-5	CASSPSGNQPQHF	TGTGCCAGCAGTCCCAGTGGCAATCAGCCCCAGCATTTT
TRBD1	-	TRBV5-1	TRBJ2-3	CASSLGQGSGTDTQYF	TGCGCCAGCAGCTTGGGACAGGGGTCCGGCACAGATACGCAGTATTTT
TRBD1	many	TRBV6-5	TRBJ1-6	CASSVTGTGETPLHF	TGTGCCAGCAGTGTCACCGGGACAGGGGAGACACCCCTCCACTTT
-	few	TRBV2	TRBJ2-3	CASSEGLRTDTQYF	TGTGCCAGCAGTGAGGGACTCCGCACAGATACGCAGTATTTT
-	few	TRBV6-5	TRBJ2-5	CASSYSQGTGETQYF	TGTGCCAGCAGTTACTCGCAGGGTACGGGCGAGACCCAGTACTTC
-	-	TRBV27	TRBJ1-1	CASINPALRWAFF	TGTGCCAGCATTAACCCAGCTCTCCGTTGGGCTTTCTTT
-	-	TRBV6-2/TRBV6-3	TRBJ1-6	CASTDVGHSYNSPLHF	TGTGCCAGCACCGATGTCGGACACTCATATAATTCACCCCTCCACTTT
-	-	TRBV4-3	TRBJ1-6	CASSQATGSNSPLHF	TGCGCCAGCAGCCAAGCTACAGGGTCGAATTCACCCCTCCACTTT
TRBD1	many	TRBV7-2	TRBJ1-2	CASSLAQGSNYGYTF	TGTGCCAGCAGCTTAGCACAGGGGTCGAACTATGGCTACACCTTC
-	-	TRBV5-1	TRBJ2-3	CASKKLASSTDTQYF	TGCGCCAGCAAGAAACTCGCGAGTAGCACAGATACGCAGTATTTT
-	few	TRBV7-2	TRBJ1-1	CASSPGQSEAFF	TGTGCCAGCAGCCCAGGACAGAGTGAAGCTTTCTTT
TRBD1	-	TRBV5-8	TRBJ2-2	CASSYRDRGTGELFF	TGTGCCAGCAGCTACCGGGACAGGGGAACCGGGGAGCTGTTTTTT
-	-	TRBV29-1	TRBJ2-2	CSVWPGRRGELFF	TGCAGCGTGTGGCCGGGACGTCGCGGGGAGCTGTTTTTT
-	-	TRBV4-2	TRBJ1-5	CASRLTGDLNQPQHF	TGTGCCAGCAGACTAACAGGAGACTTGAATCAGCCCCAGCATTTT
-	-	TRBV7-9	TRBJ2-2	CASSHYRDTGELFF	TGTGCCAGCAGCCACTACAGGGACACCGGGGAGCTGTTTTTT
-	many	TRBV12-3/TRBV12-4	TRBJ2-4	CASSLKLVGNIQYF	TGTGCCAGCAGTTTAAAACTAGTGGGGAACATTCAGTACTTC
TRBD1	many	TRBV7-2	TRBJ1-2	CASSLAGQGTYGYTF	TGTGCCAGCAGCTTAGCTGGACAGGGGACCTATGGCTACACCTTC
TRBD2	once	TRBV7-2	TRBJ2-5	CASSLAGGGGIGETQYF	TGTGCCAGCAGCTTAGCGGGCGGCGGGGGGATTGGAGAGACCCAGTACTTC
-	-	TRBV10-3	TRBJ1-2	CAISERRRGYTF	TGTGCCATCAGTGAACGACGGCGTGGCTACACCTTC
-	-	TRBV12-3/TRBV12-4	TRBJ1-5	CASTPWGSSNQPQHF	TGTGCCAGCACTCCCTGGGGAAGTAGCAATCAGCCCCAGCATTTT
-	-	TRBV29-1	TRBJ2-3	CSGASGARGADTQYF	TGCAGCGGGGCCTCAGGGGCCCGAGGGGCAGATACGCAGTATTTT
TRBD1	-	TRBV7-2	TRBJ2-1	CASSLGGQGNEQFF	TGTGCCAGCAGCTTAGGAGGACAGGGGAACGAGCAGTTCTTC
TRBD1	-	TRBV7-2	TRBJ2-7	CASRDRGEQYF	TGTGCCAGCAGGGACAGGGGCGAGCAGTACTTC